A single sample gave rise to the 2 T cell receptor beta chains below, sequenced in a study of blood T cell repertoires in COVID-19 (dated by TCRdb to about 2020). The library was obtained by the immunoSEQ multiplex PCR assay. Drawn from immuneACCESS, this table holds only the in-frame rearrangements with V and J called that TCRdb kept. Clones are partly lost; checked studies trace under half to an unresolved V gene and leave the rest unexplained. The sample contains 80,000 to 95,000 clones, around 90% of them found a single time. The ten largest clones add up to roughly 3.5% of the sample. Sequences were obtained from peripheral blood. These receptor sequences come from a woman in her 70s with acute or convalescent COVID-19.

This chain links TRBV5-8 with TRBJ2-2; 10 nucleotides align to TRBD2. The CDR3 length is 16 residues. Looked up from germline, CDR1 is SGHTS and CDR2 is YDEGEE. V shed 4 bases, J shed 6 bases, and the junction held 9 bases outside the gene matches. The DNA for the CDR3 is TGTGCCAGCAGCAATTTCAAGGGACTAGCGCCCGGGGAGCTGTTTTTT. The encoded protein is CASSNFKGLAPGELFF.

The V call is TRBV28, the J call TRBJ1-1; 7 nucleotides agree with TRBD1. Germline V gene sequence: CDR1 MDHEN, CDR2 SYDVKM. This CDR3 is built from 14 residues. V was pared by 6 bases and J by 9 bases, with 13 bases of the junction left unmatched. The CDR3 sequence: CASSFPGGMRKAFF. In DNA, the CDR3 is TGTGCCAGCAGCTTCCCAGGGGGAATGAGGAAAGCTTTCTTT.